This T cell receptor beta chain originates from a study of cytomegalovirus exposure and HLA in healthy donors (dated by TCRdb to 2016 to 2017). About the investigation overall: An earlier analysis of roughly 610 of the donors reported approximately 300 Gb of sequence data and around 110 million unique TCR beta sequences obtained from some 200 million T cells. Approximately 300 gigabases of sequencing data and approximately 91 million unique TCR sequences made up an early release that covered under 750 HLA-typed donors. Among the approximately 400 genotyped donors, about 85% belonged to the genetic ancestry cluster associated with self-reported Caucasian donors. The study aimed to test whether signatures of past pathogen exposure could be identified by cataloging public T cell receptors. The study used immunosequencing to profile the T cell repertoires of approximately 650 subjects and linked those repertoires to cytomegalovirus serostatus. Besides the first cohort of roughly 700 subjects, a separate validation cohort made up of over 95 different subjects was used. To predict cytomegalovirus infection status, the study brought together high-throughput TCR immunosequencing, statistical association of individual TCRs with disease status, and machine learning. To study patterns of TCR occurrence, a later analysis re-analyzed previously published TCR beta repertoires from around 660 donors and added high-resolution HLA genotyping. Rather than using new phenotypic data, the later analysis identified candidate immune exposures from TCR beta sequences and from how often those sequences occurred across donors. To decide whether each TCR beta V gene segment behaved as functional or pseudogenic, an earlier analysis of some 600 of the donors relied on high-throughput TCR beta sequencing. Alongside the repertoire data, information on donor age, sex, ethnicity and CMV serostatus was compiled. A later genetic analysis used genome-wide SNP genotypes for about three fifths of the 666 donors, treating that subset as a discovery cohort. Every repertoire in the discovery cohort had been generated on one and the same sequencing platform. HLA typing covered class I and class II loci at four-digit resolution. The number of typed donors differed by locus: roughly 629-640 for A, B, C, DRB1 and DQB1; 500 to 550 for DQA1; 606 for DPA1; and 450 to 480 for DPB1. Roughly 5 DR-DQ haplotypes were handled as single units for association and clustering, since linkage in the cohort was strong. Among about 370 genotyped donors of the cohort, an average of roughly 230,000 unique TCR beta nucleotide sequences was sequenced per donor, of which 15% to 20% were non-productive. General conclusions and limits of the study: Assigning TCR associations to individual alleles was difficult when HLA alleles, especially DR and DQ, strongly co-occurred. In a later analysis, several top co-occurrence clusters were reported to appear linked to parvovirus B19, influenza, CMV and Epstein-Barr virus. The authors suggested that the approach could potentially be generalized to other disease states and immunological phenotypes. A further reported finding was that TCR beta sequences accurately predicted the HLA-A and HLA-B alleles for most subjects in the first cohort. Immune exposure information for the cohort was limited to CMV serostatus. An earlier analysis of approximately 600 of the donors showed that most TCR beta V segments appeared in productive rearrangements either about 87% or about 30% of the time, which broadly matched IMGT annotations. Some IMGT-functional V segments, including TRBV6-2 and TRBV6-3, could not be told apart with the 87-base-pair reads, so those segments were excluded. In a later analysis, 16,951 TCR beta sequences were associated with specific HLA alleles at a false discovery rate of 0.05. According to a later analysis, TCR association rates differed among HLA loci, with DRB1 alleles showing the most associated TCRs and HLA-C alleles showing the fewest. Three of the identified cytomegalovirus-associated TCR beta chains were confirmed in vitro to be specific for cytomegalovirus antigens. In a later analysis, HLA-associated TCR beta chains were found to be more clonally expanded and to have lower generation probabilities than equally common non-associated chains. A later analysis found that most CMV-associated TCR beta chains appeared HLA-restricted, with HLA associations seemingly driven largely by CMV exposure. A cluster of highly shared sequence variants was judged likely to be a technical artifact of the sequencing pipeline. This cohort had only TCR beta chains sequenced, and the lack of alpha or paired-chain data limited which features could be detected. According to a later genetic analysis, donors in an Asian-associated ancestry cluster had fewer N-insertions in productive TCRs than the approximately 710-donor mean. HLA typing was unavailable for some donors at each locus, so association tests used only the typed subset. The earlier analysis of 450 to 700 of the donors excluded some 15 rarely observed V segments, including chromosome 9 orphons, because counts were too low. Linkage disequilibrium might explain the correlated functional status among segregating V segments, but an unknown experimental factor could not be ruled out. In both the original and validation cohorts, the classifier was reported to diagnose cytomegalovirus status with high specificity and sensitivity. Roughly uniform sequencing depth across donors was assumed in presence/absence analyses, although this assumption may not hold. A later genetic analysis associated a missense DCLRE1C variant with V-gene and J-gene trimming of TCR beta chains, and an independent cohort replicated the association. The study gave a list of roughly 150 TCR beta chains associated with cytomegalovirus. Most TCR sequences were seen in very few donors, while some public TCRs were found in many individuals.

The germline V gene supplies CDR1 KGHSH and CDR2 LQKENI. Including the terminal cysteine and phenylalanine, the CDR3 comprises 17 residues. Here the CDR3 DNA is all that survives: 51 bases in frame from base 1. The cohort consisted of more than 650 healthy bone marrow donors. All cohort members were sampled while nominally healthy, although unrecorded immune exposures were likely present. The donor tested CMV seropositive and was one of the 289 seropositive cohort members. A peripheral blood sample was collected from each donor, and TCR beta sequencing was performed on peripheral blood mononuclear cells. The Qiagen DNeasy Blood Extraction Kit was used to extract genomic DNA from the blood cell samples. The protocol used for the library was the immunoSEQ multiplex PCR assay. For the multiplex PCR, a mixture combining 60 forward primers for TCR Vbeta segments and 13 reverse primers for TCR Jbeta segments was used. The CDR3 region of rearranged TCR beta genes was amplified from genomic DNA by a multiplex PCR assay. The amplified TCR beta libraries were sequenced on the Illumina HiSeq System as 87-base-pair reads. The authors processed their data as follows. A later analysis tallied tens of millions of unique TCR beta chains across the approximately 670 repertoires, and about 10 million of those chains were shared by two or more donors. A nearest-neighbor algorithm error-corrected the raw reads and collapsed the reads into unique sequences, merging closely related sequences to remove PCR and sequencing errors. CDR3 sequences were aligned to IMGT reference sequences to assign V, D and J gene segments. For a sequence to be retained, a match of at least six nucleotides was required to both a V gene segment and a J gene segment. Rearrangements were called productive when the CDR3 lacked stop codons and stayed in frame with V and J; all others were non-productive. CDR3 was defined by IMGT convention, running from the second conserved V-encoded cysteine to the conserved J-encoded phenylalanine. In an earlier analysis of more than 550 of the donors, sequences lacking an unambiguous match to a single V gene segment were excluded. In an earlier analysis of a few hundred of the donors, a V segment was called functional when productive rearrangements were above 56.7%, and segregating when the standard deviation between donors exceeded 5%. To diagnose cytomegalovirus status from the catalog of TCR beta chain sequences, a statistical classification framework was built. A later analysis assigned V and J genes by comparing TCR nucleotide sequences with IMGT/GENE-DB human TR gene sequences. A later analysis assigned CDR3 sequences and most-parsimonious VDJ recombination scenarios with the TCRdist pipeline. A later analysis defined each TCR beta chain by its CDR3 amino acid sequence plus V-gene family, and excluded reads lacking a unique V-gene family. As a way to deal with suspected cross-contamination and a sequencing artifact, a later analysis dropped 500 to 700 nucleotide sequences that were highly shared and had low generation probability. In a later analysis, a clonal expansion index was calculated for each public chain from normalized within-repertoire ranks of inferred template counts. In a later analysis, generation probabilities were computed using a VDJ recombination model fitted to out-of-frame rearrangements, and the results were checked against IGoR. In a later analysis, hypergeometric tests were used to score TCR-TCR, TCR-HLA and TCR-CMV co-occurrence, with a repertoire-size bias correction applied to TCR pairs. To estimate false discovery rates, a later analysis permuted the HLA or CMV assignments 20 times. In a later analysis, co-occurring TCRs were grouped using DBSCAN, and TCRdist sequence similarity was added for clustering within HLA-allele-positive subsets. Co-occurrence clustering excluded repertoires with fewer than 30,000 or more than 120,000 public chains, plus five with anomalous nucleotide sharing. Drawn from immuneACCESS, this table holds only the in-frame rearrangements with V and J called that TCRdb kept. Clones are partly lost; checked studies trace under half to an unresolved V gene and leave the rest unexplained. V and J calls and clone size are copied from that table; D and trimming were computed from the DNA. The sample's clone listing holds 200,000 to 250,000 clones. The ten largest clones add up to more than 0.95% of the sample.

In the case of this clone: What this receptor recognizes is not known.

The receptor's source is a girl aged 2 to 9 in good health and CMV-seropositive. Sequencing used PBMCs. Rearrangement joined TRBV18 to TRBJ2-5; 5 matching bases give a weak D call of TRBD2. The end of the DNA aligns better with TRBJ2-7, so the J call may be wrong. DNA sequence: TGTGCCAGCTCACCCCGGCCCGGGATGGCTGGTACCTACGAGCAGTACTTC. Its protein product is CASSPRPGMAGTYEQYF.